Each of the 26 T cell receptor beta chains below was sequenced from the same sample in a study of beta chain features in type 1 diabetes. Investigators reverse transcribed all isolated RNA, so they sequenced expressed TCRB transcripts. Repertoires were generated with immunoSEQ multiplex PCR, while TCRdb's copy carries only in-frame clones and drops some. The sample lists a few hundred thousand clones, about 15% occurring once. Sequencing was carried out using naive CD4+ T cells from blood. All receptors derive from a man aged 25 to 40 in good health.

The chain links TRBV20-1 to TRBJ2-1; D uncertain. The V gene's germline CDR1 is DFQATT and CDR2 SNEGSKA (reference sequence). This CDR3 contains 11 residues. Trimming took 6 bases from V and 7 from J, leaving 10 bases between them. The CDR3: CSAPGPNEQFF. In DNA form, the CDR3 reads TGCAGTGCCCCCGGCCCTAATGAGCAGTTCTTC.

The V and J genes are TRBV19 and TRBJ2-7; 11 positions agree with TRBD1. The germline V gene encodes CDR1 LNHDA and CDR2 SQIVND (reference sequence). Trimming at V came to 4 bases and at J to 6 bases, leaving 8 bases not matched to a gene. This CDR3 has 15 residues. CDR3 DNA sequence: TGTGCCAGTAGTACTTGGGACAGGGGGAGTTTCGAGCAGTACGTC. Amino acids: CASSTWDRGSFEQYV.

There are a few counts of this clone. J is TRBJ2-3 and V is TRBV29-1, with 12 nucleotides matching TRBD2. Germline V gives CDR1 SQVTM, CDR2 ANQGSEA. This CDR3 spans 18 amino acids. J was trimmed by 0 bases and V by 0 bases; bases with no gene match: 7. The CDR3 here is CSVEDRLAGVSSTDTQYF. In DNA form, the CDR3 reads TGCAGCGTTGAAGATCGACTAGCGGGGGTATCTAGCACAGATACGCAGTATTTT.

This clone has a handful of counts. CDR3 loop: CSVVLTSGGHNEQFF. CDR3 nucleotides: TGCAGCGTTGTATTGACTAGCGGGGGACACAATGAGCAGTTCTTC. The chain combines TRBV29-1 with TRBJ2-1; 12 bases are shared with TRBD2. The CDR3 contains 15 residues. Trimming cost V 4 bases and J 5 bases; bases outside gene matches: 6. Per germline, CDR1 SQVTM and CDR2 ANQGSEA.

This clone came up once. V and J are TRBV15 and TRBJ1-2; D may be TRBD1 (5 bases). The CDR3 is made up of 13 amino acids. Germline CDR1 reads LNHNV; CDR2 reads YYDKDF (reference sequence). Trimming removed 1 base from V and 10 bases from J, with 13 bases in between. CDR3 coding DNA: TGTGCCACCAGCAGAGGGCTAGACAGTGACTACACCTTC. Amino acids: CATSRGLDSDYTF.

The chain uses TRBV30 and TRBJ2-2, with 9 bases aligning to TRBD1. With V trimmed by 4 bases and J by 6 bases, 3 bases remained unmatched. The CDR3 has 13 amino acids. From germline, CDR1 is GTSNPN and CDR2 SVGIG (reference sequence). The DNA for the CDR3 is TGTGCCTGGATAAGGGACAGGGCCGGGGAGCTGTTTTTT. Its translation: CAWIRDRAGELFF.

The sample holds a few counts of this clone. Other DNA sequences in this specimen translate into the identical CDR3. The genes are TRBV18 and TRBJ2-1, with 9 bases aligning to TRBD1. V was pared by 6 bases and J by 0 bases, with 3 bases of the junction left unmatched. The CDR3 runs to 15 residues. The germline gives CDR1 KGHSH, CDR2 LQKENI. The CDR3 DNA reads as TGTGCCAGCTCCCCGGACAGGGGCTCCTACAATGAGCAGTTCTTC. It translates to CASSPDRGSYNEQFF.

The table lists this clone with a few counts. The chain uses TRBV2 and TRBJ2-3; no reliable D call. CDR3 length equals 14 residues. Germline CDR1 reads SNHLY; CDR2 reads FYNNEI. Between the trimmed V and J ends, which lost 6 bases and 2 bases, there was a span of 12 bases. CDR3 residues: CASRYIQNTDTQYF. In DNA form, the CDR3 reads TGTGCCAGCAGGTACATACAGAACACAGATACGCAGTATTTT.

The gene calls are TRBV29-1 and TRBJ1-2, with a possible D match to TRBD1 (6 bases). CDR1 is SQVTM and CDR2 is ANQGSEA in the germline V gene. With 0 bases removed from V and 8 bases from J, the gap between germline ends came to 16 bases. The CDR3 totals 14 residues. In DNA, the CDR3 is TGCAGCGTTGAAGAAACGCGGGGGGCTAAAGGCTACACCTTC. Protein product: CSVEETRGAKGYTF. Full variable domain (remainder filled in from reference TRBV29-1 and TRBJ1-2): SAVISQKPSRDICQRGTSLTIQCQVDSQVTMMFWYRQQPGQSLTLIATANQGSEATYESGFVIDKFPISRPNLTFSTLTVSNMSPEDSSIYLCSVEETRGAKGYTFGSGTRLTVV.

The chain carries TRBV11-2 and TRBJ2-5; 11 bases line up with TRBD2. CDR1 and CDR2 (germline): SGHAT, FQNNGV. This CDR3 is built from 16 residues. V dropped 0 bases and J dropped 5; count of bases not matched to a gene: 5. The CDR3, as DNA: TGTGCCAGCAGCTTAGATCTAGCGGGAGGTGTGGAGACCCAGTACTTC. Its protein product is CASSLDLAGGVETQYF.

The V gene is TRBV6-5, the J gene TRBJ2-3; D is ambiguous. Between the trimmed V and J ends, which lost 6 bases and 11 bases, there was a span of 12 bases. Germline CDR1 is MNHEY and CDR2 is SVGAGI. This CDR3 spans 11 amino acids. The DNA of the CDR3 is TGTGCCAGCAGAAGAGACTCCTTGCAGTATTTT. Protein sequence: CASRRDSLQYF.

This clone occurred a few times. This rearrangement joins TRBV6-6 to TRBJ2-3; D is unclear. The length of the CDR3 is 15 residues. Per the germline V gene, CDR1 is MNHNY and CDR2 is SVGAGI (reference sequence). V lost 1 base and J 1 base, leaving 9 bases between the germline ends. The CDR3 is CASSYLRGGTDTQYF. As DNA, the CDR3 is TGTGCCAGCAGTTACTTGCGTGGGGGCACAGATACGCAGTATTTT.

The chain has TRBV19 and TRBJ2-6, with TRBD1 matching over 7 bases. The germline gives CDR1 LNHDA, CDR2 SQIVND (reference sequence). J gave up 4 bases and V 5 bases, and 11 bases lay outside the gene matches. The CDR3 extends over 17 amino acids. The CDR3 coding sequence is TGTGCCAGTAGTCCACAGATGACAGGGCCGGGGGCCAACGTCCTGACTTTC. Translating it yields CASSPQMTGPGANVLTF.

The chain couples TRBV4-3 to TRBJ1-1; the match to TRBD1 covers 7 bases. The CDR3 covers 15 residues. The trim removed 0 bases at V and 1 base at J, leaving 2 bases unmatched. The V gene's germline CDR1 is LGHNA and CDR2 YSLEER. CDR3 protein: CASSQEQGRNTEAFF. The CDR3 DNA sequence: TGCGCCAGCAGCCAAGAACAGGGGCGGAACACTGAAGCTTTCTTT.

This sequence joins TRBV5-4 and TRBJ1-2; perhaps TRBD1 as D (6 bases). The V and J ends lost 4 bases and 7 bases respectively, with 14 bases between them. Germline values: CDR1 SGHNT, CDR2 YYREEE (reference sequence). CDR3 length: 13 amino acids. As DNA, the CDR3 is TGTGCCAGCAGCCCTACAGGGCCCGTTGGCTACACCTTC. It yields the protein CASSPTGPVGYTF. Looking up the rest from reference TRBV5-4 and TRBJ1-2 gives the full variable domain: ETGVTQSPTHLIKTRGQQVTLRCSSQSGHNTVSWYQQALGQGPQFIFQYYREEENGRGNFPPRFSGLQFPNYSSELNVNALELDDSALYLCASSPTGPVGYTFGSGTRLTVV.

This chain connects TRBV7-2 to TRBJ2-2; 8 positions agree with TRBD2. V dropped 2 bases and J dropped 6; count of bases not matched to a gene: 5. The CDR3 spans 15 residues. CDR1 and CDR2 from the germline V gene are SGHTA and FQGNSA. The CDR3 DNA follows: TGTGCCAGCAGCTTATCGCGACTAGCGCCCGGGGAGCTGTTTTTT. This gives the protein CASSLSRLAPGELFF.

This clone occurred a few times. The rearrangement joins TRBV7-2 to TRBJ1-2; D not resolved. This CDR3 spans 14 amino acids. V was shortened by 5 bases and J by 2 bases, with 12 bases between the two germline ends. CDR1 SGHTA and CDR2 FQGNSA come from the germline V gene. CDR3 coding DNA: TGTGCCAGCAGCCCCCTCGCGGGGAACTATGGCTACACCTTC. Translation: CASSPLAGNYGYTF. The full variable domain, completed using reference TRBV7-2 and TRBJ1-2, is GAGVSQSPSNKVTEKGKDVELRCDPISGHTALYWYRQSLGQGLEFLIYFQGNSAPDKSGLPSDRFSAERTGGSVSTLTIQRTQQEDSAVYLCASSPLAGNYGYTFGSGTRLTVV.

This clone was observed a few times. The CDR3 is CASSLRAGGANVLTF. The CDR3, as DNA: TGTGCCAGCAGCTTGAGGGCCGGAGGGGCCAACGTCCTGACTTTC. The chain employs TRBV11-2 and TRBJ2-6; tentatively, D is TRBD2 (5 bases). V gave up 3 bases and J gave up 4 bases, with 10 bases separating them. Per the germline V gene, CDR1 is SGHAT and CDR2 is FQNNGV. This CDR3 region has 15 residues. Combining the CDR3 with reference TRBV11-2 and TRBJ2-6 gives the whole variable domain EAGVAQSPRYKIIEKRQSVAFWCNPISGHATLYWYQQILGQGPKLLIQFQNNGVVDDSQLPKDRFSAERLKGVDSTLKIQPAKLEDSAVYLCASSLRAGGANVLTFGAGSRLTVL.

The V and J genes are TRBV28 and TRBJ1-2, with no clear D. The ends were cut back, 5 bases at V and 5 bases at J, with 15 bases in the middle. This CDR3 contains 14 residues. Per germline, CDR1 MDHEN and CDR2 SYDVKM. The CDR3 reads CASSTHRVPYGYTF. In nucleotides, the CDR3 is TGTGCCAGCAGTACCCACCGGGTCCCGTATGGCTACACCTTC.

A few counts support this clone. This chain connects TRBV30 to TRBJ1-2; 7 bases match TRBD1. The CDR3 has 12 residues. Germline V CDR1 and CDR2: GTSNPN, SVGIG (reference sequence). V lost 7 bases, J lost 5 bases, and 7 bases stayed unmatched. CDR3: CAFAGTDYGYTF. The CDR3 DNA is TGTGCCTTCGCCGGGACAGATTATGGCTACACCTTC.

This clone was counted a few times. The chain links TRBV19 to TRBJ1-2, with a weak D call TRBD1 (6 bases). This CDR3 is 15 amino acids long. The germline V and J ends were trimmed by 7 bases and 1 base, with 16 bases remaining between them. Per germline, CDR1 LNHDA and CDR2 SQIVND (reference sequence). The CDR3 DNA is TGTGCCAGTAATGAAGACAGGTCGGGTAACTATGGCTACACCTTC. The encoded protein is CASNEDRSGNYGYTF.

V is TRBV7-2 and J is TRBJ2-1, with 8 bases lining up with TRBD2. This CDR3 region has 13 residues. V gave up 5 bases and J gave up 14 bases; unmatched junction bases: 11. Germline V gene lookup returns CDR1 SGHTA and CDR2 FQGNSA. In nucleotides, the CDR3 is TGTGCCAGCAGCGAATCTTCGGGGACTAGGGAGTTCTTC. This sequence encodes CASSESSGTREFF.

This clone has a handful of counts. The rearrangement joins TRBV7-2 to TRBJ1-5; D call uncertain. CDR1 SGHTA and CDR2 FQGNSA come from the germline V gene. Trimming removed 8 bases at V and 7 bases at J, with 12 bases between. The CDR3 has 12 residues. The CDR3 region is CASSTAGQPQHF. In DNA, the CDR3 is TGTGCCAGCTCCACCGCGGGGCAGCCCCAGCATTTT.

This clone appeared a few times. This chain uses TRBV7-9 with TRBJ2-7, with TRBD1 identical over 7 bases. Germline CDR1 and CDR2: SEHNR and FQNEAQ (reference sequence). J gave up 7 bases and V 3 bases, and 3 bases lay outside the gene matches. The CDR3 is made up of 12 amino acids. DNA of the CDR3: TGTGCCAGCAGCTTCCCAGGGGGTGAGCAGTACGTC. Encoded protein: CASSFPGGEQYV.

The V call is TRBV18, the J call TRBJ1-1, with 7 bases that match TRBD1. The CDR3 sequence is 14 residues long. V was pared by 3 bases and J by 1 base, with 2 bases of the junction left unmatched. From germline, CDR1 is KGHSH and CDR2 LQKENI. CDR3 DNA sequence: TGTGCCAGCTCACCTGGGACAGAGAACACTGAAGCTTTCTTT. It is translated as CASSPGTENTEAFF.

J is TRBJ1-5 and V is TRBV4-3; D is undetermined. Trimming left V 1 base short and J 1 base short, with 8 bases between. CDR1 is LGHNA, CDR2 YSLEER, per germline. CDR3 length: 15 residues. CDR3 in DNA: TGCGCCAGCAGCCAAGTATACCGGAGCAATCAGCCCCAGCATTTT. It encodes CASSQVYRSNQPQHF.